Below are 30 T cell receptor beta chains sequenced from a single sample in a study of shared clonotypes between healthy human individuals. TCRdb's copy holds only in-frame clones and misses some; the assay was immunoSEQ multiplex PCR. The table has 2 million to 2.5 million clones, 95% seen once. Sequencing was performed on naive CD4+ T cells sorted from blood. Described subset: CD45RA+ positively selected. All receptors come from a young man in good health.

The chain carries TRBV19 and TRBJ2-1; D not resolved. The germline gives CDR1 LNHDA, CDR2 SQIVND (reference sequence). V was shortened by 7 bases and J by 8 bases, with 15 bases between the two germline ends. CDR3 length equals 13 residues. The CDR3 is CASTLTIGYEQFF. The CDR3 bases are TGTGCCAGTACCCTGACAATTGGGTATGAGCAGTTCTTC.

This clone was counted between two and nine times. The V gene is TRBV6-1, the J gene TRBJ2-7, with 9 bases aligning to TRBD1. V gave up 2 bases and J gave up 0 bases; unmatched junction bases: 17. Germline lookup yields CDR1 MNHNS and CDR2 SASEGT. The CDR3 is made up of 20 amino acids. CDR3 bases: TGTGCCAGCAGTGAAACCCGGACAGGGGCGGTCGTCCCTTCCTCCTACGAGCAGTACTTC. This codes for CASSETRTGAVVPSSYEQYF.

The J gene is TRBJ2-7, the V gene TRBV30; either TRBD1 or TRBD2 may fit D (5 bases each). From germline, CDR1 is GTSNPN and CDR2 SVGIG (reference sequence). This CDR3 is 11 amino acids long. Trimming took off 5 bases at V and 3 bases at J, with 8 bases between the two ends. The CDR3 nucleotides are TGTGCCTGGGGGGGTGTCTACGAGCAGTACTTC. It yields the protein CAWGGVYEQYF.

This clone has just a few counts. The chain joins TRBV19 to TRBJ1-6; 8 bases map to TRBD1. This CDR3 spans 17 amino acids. The V gene's germline CDR1 is LNHDA and CDR2 SQIVND (reference sequence). The ends lost 0 bases at V and 9 bases at J; junction bases unmatched: 10. The CDR3 protein is CASSIDRGDRQPSPLHF. The DNA of the CDR3 is TGTGCCAGTAGTATAGATCGGGGGGACAGGCAACCTTCACCCCTCCACTTT.

The rearrangement joins TRBV7-2 to TRBJ2-3; 7 bases are a match to TRBD1. V lost 5 bases and J lost 3; bases outside the gene matches: 5. CDR3 size: 14 residues. CDR1 and CDR2 from the germline V gene are SGHTA and FQGNSA. The CDR3 region has the DNA TGTGCCAGCAGCCAAGGGGACAGAACAGATACGCAGTATTTT. Encoded protein: CASSQGDRTDTQYF.

The V and J genes are TRBV5-4 and TRBJ2-7, with a possible D match to TRBD2 (6 bases). V was trimmed by 0 bases and J by 0 bases, leaving 13 bases between them. CDR1 and CDR2 (germline): SGHNT, YYREEE (reference sequence). The CDR3 is made up of 16 amino acids. CDR3 amino acids: CASSLGPASASYEQYF. CDR3 nucleotide sequence: TGTGCCAGCAGCTTGGGTCCGGCTAGCGCCTCCTACGAGCAGTACTTC.

The chain combines TRBV7-2 with TRBJ2-5; tentative D call: TRBD2 (6 bases). CDR3 length equals 14 residues. Trimming took 1 base from V and 5 from J, leaving 11 bases between them. In germline, CDR1 is SGHTA, CDR2 FQGNSA. DNA of the CDR3: TGTGCCAGCAGCTTAGGGGCGGGGTACGAGACCCAGTACTTC. Protein product: CASSLGAGYETQYF. Supplemented by reference TRBV7-2 and TRBJ2-5, the full variable domain reads GAGVSQSPSNKVTEKGKDVELRCDPISGHTALYWYRQSLGQGLEFLIYFQGNSAPDKSGLPSDRFSAERTGGSVSTLTIQRTQQEDSAVYLCASSLGAGYETQYFGPGTRLLVL.

The chain links TRBV10-3 to TRBJ2-2; 10 bases fit TRBD2. Germline trimming cut 3 bases from V and 4 bases from J; bases unmatched to any gene: 8. Germline V gene data show CDR1 as ENHRY and CDR2 as SYGVKD. This CDR3 has 17 residues. CDR3: CAISDSRGLAATGELFF. As DNA, the CDR3 is TGTGCCATCAGTGATTCAAGAGGACTAGCGGCCACCGGGGAGCTGTTTTTT.

The rearrangement joins TRBV7-9 to TRBJ2-3; 11 bases line up with TRBD2. Germline CDR1 is SEHNR and CDR2 is FQNEAQ (reference sequence). This CDR3 contains 17 residues. Trimming took 6 bases from V and 0 from J; bases not matched to a gene: 8. The CDR3: CASSPPSGGRSTDTQYF. The CDR3 DNA sequence: TGTGCCAGCAGTCCGCCTAGCGGGGGGCGAAGCACAGATACGCAGTATTTT.

This clone was recorded once. V and J are TRBV6-4 and TRBJ2-7; 7 nucleotides match TRBD2. Germline V gene data show CDR1 as MRHNA and CDR2 as SNTAGT. The V segment lost 3 bases and the J segment 6 bases; nucleotides outside the gene matches: 5. The CDR3 totals 13 residues. DNA for the CDR3: TGTGCCAGCAGTGAAGGGCGGGGGACCGAGCAGTACTTC. It specifies CASSEGRGTEQYF.

As concerns this clone: Other DNA sequences in the sample encode the same CDR3. The chain recombines TRBV30 with TRBJ2-5; 10 nucleotides match TRBD1. Germline assignment: CDR1 GTSNPN and CDR2 SVGIG (reference sequence). The CDR3 covers 14 residues. V shed 1 base, J shed 5 bases, and the junction held 4 bases outside the gene matches. Here the CDR3 DNA reads TGTGCCTGGAGTGCGACAGGGGGCGGGGAGACCCAGTACTTC. Translation gives CAWSATGGGETQYF.

This rearrangement joins TRBV7-2 to TRBJ2-2; the D gene is possibly TRBD1 (6 bases). The V gene lost 4 bases and the J gene lost 6 bases, with 9 bases spanning the gap. Germline-derived CDR1 and CDR2 are SGHTA and FQGNSA. The CDR3 covers 13 residues. The CDR3 region is CASSSAGAGELFF. The CDR3 nucleotides read TGTGCCAGCAGCTCAGCAGGGGCCGGGGAGCTGTTTTTT.

The chain carries TRBV10-3 and TRBJ1-5, with D tentatively TRBD1 (5 bases). Germline assignment: CDR1 ENHRY and CDR2 SYGVKD. The CDR3 sequence is 14 residues long. Trimming removed 3 bases at V and 6 bases at J, with 12 bases between. This chain's CDR3 is CAISDSGSGQPQHF. The DNA for the CDR3 is TGTGCCATCAGTGACTCAGGGAGCGGTCAGCCCCAGCATTTT.

A note on this clone: Other DNA sequences from this sample encode an identical CDR3 as well. V is TRBV4-3 and J is TRBJ2-1; the D gene is possibly TRBD2 (6 bases). This CDR3 is 13 amino acids long. Per the germline V gene, CDR1 is LGHNA and CDR2 is YSLEER. With 3 bases removed from V and 7 bases from J, the gap between germline ends came to 10 bases. CDR3 amino acids: CASSQGTSNEQFF. The CDR3 DNA reads TGCGCCAGCAGCCAGGGGACTTCGAATGAGCAGTTCTTC.

The chain joins TRBV14 to TRBJ1-5, with D tentatively TRBD1 (6 bases). V dropped 8 bases and J dropped 6 bases, with 14 bases sitting between them. The CDR3 is made up of 13 amino acids. Germline V gene lookup returns CDR1 SGHDN and CDR2 FVKESK. The CDR3 DNA is TGTGCCAGCTCCGCGGGGGGCGGTCAGCCCCAGCATTTT. Protein product: CASSAGGGQPQHF. Based on the CDR3 plus reference TRBV14 and TRBJ1-5, the full variable domain is EAGVTQFPSHSVIEKGQTVTLRCDPISGHDNLYWYRRVMGKEIKFLLHFVKESKQDESGMPNNRFLAERTGGTYSTLKVQPAELEDSGVYFCASSAGGGQPQHFGDGTRLSIL.

V usage is TRBV28 and J usage is TRBJ1-4; 7 bases fit TRBD1. J gave up 4 bases and V 6 bases, and 8 bases lay outside the gene matches. This CDR3 contains 15 residues. CDR1 and CDR2 from the germline V gene are MDHEN and SYDVKM. CDR3 in amino acids: CASRPMTGINEKLFF. The CDR3 bases are TGTGCCAGCAGACCAATGACAGGGATTAATGAAAAACTGTTTTTT.

This chain links TRBV10-2 with TRBJ2-2; 7 bases fit TRBD2. Germline assignment: CDR1 WSHSY and CDR2 SAAADI. V trimming: 3 bases; J trimming: 6 bases; junction bases outside the gene matches: 7. CDR3 size: 15 residues. CDR3 region: CASSDPGGIAGELFF. The CDR3 region has the DNA TGCGCCAGCAGTGACCCGGGGGGAATAGCCGGGGAGCTGTTTTTT.

The V and J genes are TRBV5-1 and TRBJ2-7; 7 bases align to TRBD2. The ends lost 3 bases at V and 7 bases at J; junction bases unmatched: 16. This CDR3 is 16 amino acids long. Germline assignment: CDR1 SGHRS and CDR2 YFSETQ. CDR3 region: CASSSLWGGSAWEQYF. DNA of the CDR3: TGCGCCAGCAGCTCTCTTTGGGGGGGTTCAGCGTGGGAGCAGTACTTC.

This clone was seen just once. The rearrangement joins TRBV5-1 to TRBJ2-7; 12 nucleotides match TRBD2. This CDR3 is built from 16 residues. With 0 bases clipped from V and 5 bases from J, the junction kept 6 bases outside the gene matches. From germline, CDR1 is SGHRS and CDR2 YFSETQ. The CDR3 spells CASSLGTSGIVDEQYF. In nucleotides, the CDR3 is TGCGCCAGCAGCTTGGGGACTAGCGGGATAGTCGACGAGCAGTACTTC.

This chain uses TRBV7-9 with TRBJ2-3; TRBD1 is a possible D gene (5 bases). CDR3 length: 14 amino acids. The V end lost 5 bases, the J end lost 4 bases, and 13 bases lay between the germline ends. Per germline, CDR1 SEHNR and CDR2 FQNEAQ (reference sequence). In nucleotides, the CDR3 is TGTGCCAGCAGCCAAGCGACAGATTCAGATACGCAGTATTTT. Protein sequence: CASSQATDSDTQYF.

The chain couples TRBV9 to TRBJ1-6, with 7 bases aligning to TRBD1. CDR3 length: 14 residues. CDR1 and CDR2 from the germline V gene are SGDLS and YYNGEE. V lost 3 bases and J lost 8; bases outside the gene matches: 5. CDR3 protein: CASSGGTAYSPLHF. CDR3 coding DNA: TGTGCCAGCAGCGGCGGGACAGCATATTCACCCCTCCACTTT.

V is TRBV7-2 and J is TRBJ2-7; D call uncertain. Germline assignment: CDR1 SGHTA and CDR2 FQGNSA. V lost 5 bases, J lost 4 bases, and 12 bases lay in between. The CDR3 totals 13 residues. The CDR3 DNA is TGTGCCAGCAGCCCCCGCCCGGTTTACGAGCAGTACTTC. It specifies CASSPRPVYEQYF.

The rearrangement joins TRBV5-4 to TRBJ1-4; D gene unclear. CDR1 is SGHNT, CDR2 YYREEE, per germline (reference sequence). The V gene lost 0 bases and the J gene lost 12 bases, with 30 bases spanning the gap. The CDR3 spans 19 residues. CDR3 residues: CASSLGGSTSYLVSGELFF. Here the CDR3 DNA reads TGTGCCAGCAGCTTGGGAGGATCCACCTCGTATTTAGTCTCCGGAGAACTGTTTTTT. The entire variable domain, with the rest obtained from reference TRBV5-4 and TRBJ1-4, is as follows: ETGVTQSPTHLIKTRGQQVTLRCSSQSGHNTVSWYQQALGQGPQFIFQYYREEENGRGNFPPRFSGLQFPNYSSELNVNALELDDSALYLCASSLGGSTSYLVSGELFFGSGTQLSVL.

The chain couples TRBV5-4 to TRBJ1-2; 7 bases agree with TRBD1. Germline values: CDR1 SGHNT, CDR2 YYREEE (reference sequence). CDR3 length: 12 amino acids. V lost 4 bases, J lost 7 bases, and 4 bases stayed unmatched. The CDR3 sequence: CASSPTGVGYTF. The CDR3, as DNA: TGTGCCAGCAGCCCCACAGGGGTTGGCTACACCTTC.

The chain links TRBV4-2 to TRBJ2-7; tentatively, D is TRBD1 (6 bases). Deletions cut 3 bases from V and 2 bases from J, with 17 bases between. The CDR3 is made up of 16 amino acids. The germline gives CDR1 LGHNA, CDR2 YNFKEQ. The CDR3 is CASSQDLRQATYEQYF. The CDR3 nucleotides are TGTGCCAGCAGCCAGGATTTGAGACAGGCCACCTACGAGCAGTACTTC.

This chain uses TRBV25-1 with TRBJ2-5, with 8 bases lining up with TRBD1. J lost 7 bases, V lost 1 base, and 5 bases had no gene match. This CDR3 is 14 amino acids long. Germline V gene lookup returns CDR1 MGHDK and CDR2 SYGVNS. CDR3 region: CASSEWGQEGTQYF. The DNA for the CDR3 is TGTGCCAGCAGTGAATGGGGACAGGAAGGGACCCAGTACTTC.

The chain recombines TRBV13 with TRBJ2-5; D is undetermined. The germline V and J ends were trimmed by 5 bases and 4 bases, with 11 bases remaining between them. The CDR3 length is 13 residues. Germline CDR1 PRHDT, CDR2 FYEKMQ (reference sequence). The chain's CDR3 is CASSPWRLETQYF. CDR3 bases: TGTGCCAGCAGCCCCTGGCGATTAGAGACCCAGTACTTC.

The rearrangement uses TRBV2 and TRBJ2-1, with D uncertain. CDR3 size: 14 residues. The germline CDR1 and CDR2 sequences are SNHLY and FYNNEI. The V end lost 4 bases, the J end lost 8 bases, and 15 bases lay between the germline ends. CDR3 in amino acids: CASSGFSGADEQFF. The CDR3 nucleotides are TGTGCCAGCAGTGGTTTTTCGGGCGCGGATGAGCAGTTCTTC.

The rearrangement joins TRBV5-6 to TRBJ2-3; tentative D call: TRBD2 (5 bases). Germline V gene sequence: CDR1 SGHDT, CDR2 YYEEEE. Trimming stripped 3 bases from V and 0 bases from J, with 8 bases between. The CDR3 loop spans 14 amino acids. CDR3 residues: CASSSDYSTDTQYF. The DNA of the CDR3 is TGTGCCAGCAGCTCTGACTATAGCACAGATACGCAGTATTTT.

The chain combines TRBV30 with TRBJ2-1; no firm D call. The V gene's germline CDR1 is GTSNPN and CDR2 SVGIG (reference sequence). The CDR3 has 14 amino acids. The germline V and J ends were trimmed by 4 bases and 4 bases, with 14 bases remaining between them. CDR3 amino acids: CAWKSQERYNEQFF. The CDR3 DNA sequence: TGTGCCTGGAAAAGTCAGGAGCGATACAATGAGCAGTTCTTC. The full variable domain, completed using reference TRBV30 and TRBJ2-1, is SQTIHQWPATLVQPVGSPLSLECTVEGTSNPNLYWYRQAAGRGLQLLFYSVGIGQISSEVPQNLSASRPQDRQFILSSKKLLLSDSGFYLCAWKSQERYNEQFFGPGTRLTVL.